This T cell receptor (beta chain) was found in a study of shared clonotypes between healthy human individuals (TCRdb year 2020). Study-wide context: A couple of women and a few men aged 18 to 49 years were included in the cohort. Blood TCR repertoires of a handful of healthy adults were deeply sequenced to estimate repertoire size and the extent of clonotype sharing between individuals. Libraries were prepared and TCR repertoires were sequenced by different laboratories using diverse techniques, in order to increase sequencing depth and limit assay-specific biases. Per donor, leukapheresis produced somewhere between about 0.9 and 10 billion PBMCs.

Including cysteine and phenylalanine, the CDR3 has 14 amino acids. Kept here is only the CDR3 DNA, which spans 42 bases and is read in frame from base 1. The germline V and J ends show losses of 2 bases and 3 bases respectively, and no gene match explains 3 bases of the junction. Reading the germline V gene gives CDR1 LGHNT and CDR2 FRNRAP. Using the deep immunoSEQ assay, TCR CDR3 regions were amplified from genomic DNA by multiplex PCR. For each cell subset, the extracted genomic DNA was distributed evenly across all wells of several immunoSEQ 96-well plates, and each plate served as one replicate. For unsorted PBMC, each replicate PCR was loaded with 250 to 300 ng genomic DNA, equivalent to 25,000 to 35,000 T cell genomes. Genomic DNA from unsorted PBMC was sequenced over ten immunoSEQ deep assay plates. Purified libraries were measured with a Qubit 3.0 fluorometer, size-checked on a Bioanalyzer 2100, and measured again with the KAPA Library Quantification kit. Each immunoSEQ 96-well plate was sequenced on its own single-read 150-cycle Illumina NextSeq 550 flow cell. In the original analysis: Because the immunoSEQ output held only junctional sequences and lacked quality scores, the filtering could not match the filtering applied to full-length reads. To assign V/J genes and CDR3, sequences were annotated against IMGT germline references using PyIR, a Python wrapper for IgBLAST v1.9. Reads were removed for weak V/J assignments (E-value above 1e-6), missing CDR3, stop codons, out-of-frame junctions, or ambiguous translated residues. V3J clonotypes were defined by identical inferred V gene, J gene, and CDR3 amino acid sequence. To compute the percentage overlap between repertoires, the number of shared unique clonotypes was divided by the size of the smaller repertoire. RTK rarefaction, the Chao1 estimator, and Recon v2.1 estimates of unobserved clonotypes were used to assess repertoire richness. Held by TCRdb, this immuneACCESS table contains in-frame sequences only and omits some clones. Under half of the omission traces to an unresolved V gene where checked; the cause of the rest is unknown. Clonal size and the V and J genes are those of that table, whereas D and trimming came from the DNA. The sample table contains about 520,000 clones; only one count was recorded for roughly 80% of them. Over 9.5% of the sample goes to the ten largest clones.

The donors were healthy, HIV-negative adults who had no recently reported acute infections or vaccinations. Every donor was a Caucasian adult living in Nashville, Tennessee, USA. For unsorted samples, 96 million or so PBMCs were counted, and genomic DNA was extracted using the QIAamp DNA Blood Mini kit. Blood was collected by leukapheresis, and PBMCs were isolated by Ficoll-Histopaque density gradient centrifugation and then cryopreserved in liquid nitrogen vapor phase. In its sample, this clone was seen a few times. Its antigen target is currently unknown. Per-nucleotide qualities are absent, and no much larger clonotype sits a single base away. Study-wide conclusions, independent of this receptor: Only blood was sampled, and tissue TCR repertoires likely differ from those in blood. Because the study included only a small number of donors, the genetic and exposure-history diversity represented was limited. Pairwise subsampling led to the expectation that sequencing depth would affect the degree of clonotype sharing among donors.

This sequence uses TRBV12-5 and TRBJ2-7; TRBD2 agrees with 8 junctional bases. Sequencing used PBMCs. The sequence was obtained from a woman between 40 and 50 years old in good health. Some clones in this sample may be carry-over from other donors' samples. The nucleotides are TGTGCTAGTGGTTTGATCCGGGGGGGCTACGAGCAGTACTTC. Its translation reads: CASGLIRGGYEQYF.